This T cell receptor beta chain was found in a study of blood T cells in healthy people across ages. The use of a sample-barcoded 5' primer and a J-beta primer mix characterized a second PCR of about 6 to 11 cycles. All cDNA molecules were each tagged by a template-switch adaptor with 12 random nucleotides. TCRdb reprocessed the 5' RACE reads via MiXCR and lists one record per CDR3 protein. The data contain approximately 880,000 distinct CDR3 sequences, roughly 43% of them singletons. Germline lookup yields CDR1 SGHRS and CDR2 YFSETQ. This CDR3 comprises 13 residues. Trimming pared 4 bases from V and 5 bases from J, leaving 13 bases between. In this sample, this clonotype turned up once.

The chain has TRBV5-1 and TRBJ2-7, with D unresolved. Specimen: blood. This clonotype originated in a man between 25 and 39 years old in good health. The CDR3 loop reads CASSPGSWDEQYF. For the CDR3, the DNA is TGCGCCAGCAGCCCGGGCAGTTGGGACGAGCAGTACTTC.